What follows describes a single T cell receptor beta chain. As yet, its antigen is unknown. Primers for the PCR totalled 60 Vbeta and 13 Jbeta. Clones were read by immunoSEQ multiplex PCR, and TCRdb kept only the in-frame ones, dropping some. Counted here are under 200,000 clones, around 79% occurring once; the ten biggest clones make up about 0.36%. This entry belongs to a study of cytomegalovirus exposure and HLA in healthy donors. Study-wide results and limits: Reports credit the classifier with highly specific, highly sensitive diagnosis of cytomegalovirus status.

Specimen: PBMCs. This clonotype originated in a male donor in good health and CMV-seropositive.

The CDR3 DNA reads TGTGCCAGTATAGGGACAGGGAGGAACGGCTACACCTTC. Its translation: CASIGTGRNGYTF. The chain has TRBV19 and TRBJ1-2; TRBD1 matches at 9 bases. V gave up 7 bases and J gave up 8 bases; unmatched junction bases: 8. This CDR3 contains 13 residues. The germline V gene encodes CDR1 LNHDA and CDR2 SQIVND (reference sequence).